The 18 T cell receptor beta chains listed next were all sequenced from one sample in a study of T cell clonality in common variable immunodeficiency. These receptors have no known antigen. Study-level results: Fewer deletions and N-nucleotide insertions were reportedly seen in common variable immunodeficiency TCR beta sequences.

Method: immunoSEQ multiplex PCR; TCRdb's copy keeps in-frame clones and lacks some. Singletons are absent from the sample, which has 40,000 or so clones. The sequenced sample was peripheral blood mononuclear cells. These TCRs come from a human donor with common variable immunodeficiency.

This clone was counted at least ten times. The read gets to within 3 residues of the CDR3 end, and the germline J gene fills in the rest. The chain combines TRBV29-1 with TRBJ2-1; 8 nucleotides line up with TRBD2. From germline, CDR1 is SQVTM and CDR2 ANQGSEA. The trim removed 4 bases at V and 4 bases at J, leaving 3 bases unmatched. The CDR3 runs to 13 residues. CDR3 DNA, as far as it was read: TGCAGCGTTGGGCTAGCGGGTTACAATGAG. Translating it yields CSVGLAGYNE. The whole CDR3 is CSVGLAGYNEQFF.

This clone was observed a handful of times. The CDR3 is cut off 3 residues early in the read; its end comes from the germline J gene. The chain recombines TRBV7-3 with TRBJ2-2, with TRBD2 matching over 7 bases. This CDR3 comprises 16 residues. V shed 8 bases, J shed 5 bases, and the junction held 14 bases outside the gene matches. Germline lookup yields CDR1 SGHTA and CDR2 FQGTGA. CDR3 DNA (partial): TGTGCCAGCTCCCCCTTGTGGGCGGGAGTAACCGGGGAG. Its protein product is CASSPLWAGVTGE. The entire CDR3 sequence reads CASSPLWAGVTGELFF.

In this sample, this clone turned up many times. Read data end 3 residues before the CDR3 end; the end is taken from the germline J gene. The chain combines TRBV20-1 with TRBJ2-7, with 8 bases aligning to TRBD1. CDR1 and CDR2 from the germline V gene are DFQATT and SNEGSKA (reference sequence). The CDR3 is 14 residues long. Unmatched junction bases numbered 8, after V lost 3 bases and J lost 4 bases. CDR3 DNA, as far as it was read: TGCAGTGCTAGGGTCCGGACAGGGTGGTACGAG. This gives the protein CSARVRTGWYE. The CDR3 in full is CSARVRTGWYEQYF.

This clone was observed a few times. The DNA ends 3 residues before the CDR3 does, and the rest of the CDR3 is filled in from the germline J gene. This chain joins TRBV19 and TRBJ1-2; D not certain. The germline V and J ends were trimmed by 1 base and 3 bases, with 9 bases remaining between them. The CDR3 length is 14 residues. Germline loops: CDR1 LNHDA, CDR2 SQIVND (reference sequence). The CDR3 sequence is CASSIVKDYYGYTF. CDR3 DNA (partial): TGTGCCAGTAGTATAGTGAAGGACTACTATGGC.

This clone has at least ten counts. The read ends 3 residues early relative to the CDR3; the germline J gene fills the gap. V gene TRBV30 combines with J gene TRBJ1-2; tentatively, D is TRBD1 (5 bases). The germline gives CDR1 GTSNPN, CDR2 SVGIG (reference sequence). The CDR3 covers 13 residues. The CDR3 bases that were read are TGTGCCTGGAGCGCTCTTACAGGTTTAGGC. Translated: CAWSALTGLG. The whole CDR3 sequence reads CAWSALTGLGYTF.

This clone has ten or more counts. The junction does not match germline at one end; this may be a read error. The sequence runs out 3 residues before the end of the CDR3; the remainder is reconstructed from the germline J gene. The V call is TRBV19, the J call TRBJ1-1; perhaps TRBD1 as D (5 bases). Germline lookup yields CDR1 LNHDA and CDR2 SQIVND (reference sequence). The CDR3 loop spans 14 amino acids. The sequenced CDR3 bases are TGTGCCAGTAGTGTAGAGGGGACTGGCACTGAA. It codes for CASSVEGTGTE. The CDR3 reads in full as CASSVEGTGTEAFF.

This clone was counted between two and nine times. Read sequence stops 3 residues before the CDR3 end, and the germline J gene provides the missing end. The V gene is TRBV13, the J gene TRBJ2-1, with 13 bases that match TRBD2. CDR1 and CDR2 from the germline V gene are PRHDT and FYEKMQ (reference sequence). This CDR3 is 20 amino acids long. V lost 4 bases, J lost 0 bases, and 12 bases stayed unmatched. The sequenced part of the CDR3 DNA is TGTGCCAGCAGCTCCCCTAGACCCCGGACTAGCGGGAGCTCCTACAATGAG. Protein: CASSSPRPRTSGSSYNE. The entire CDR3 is CASSSPRPRTSGSSYNEQFF.

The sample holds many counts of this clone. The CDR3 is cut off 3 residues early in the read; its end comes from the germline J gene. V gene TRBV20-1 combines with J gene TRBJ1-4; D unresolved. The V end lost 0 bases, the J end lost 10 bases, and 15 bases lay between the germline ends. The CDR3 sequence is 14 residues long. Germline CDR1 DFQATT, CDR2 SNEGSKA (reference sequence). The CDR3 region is CSARDIDMAGKLFF. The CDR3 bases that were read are TGCAGTGCTAGAGATATAGACATGGCGGGAAAA.

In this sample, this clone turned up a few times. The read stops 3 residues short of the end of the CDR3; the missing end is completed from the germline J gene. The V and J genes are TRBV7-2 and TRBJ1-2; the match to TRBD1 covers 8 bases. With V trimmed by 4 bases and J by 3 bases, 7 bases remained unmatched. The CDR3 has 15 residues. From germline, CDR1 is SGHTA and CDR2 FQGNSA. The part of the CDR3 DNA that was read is TGTGCCAGCAGCTACCCGGACAGGGATCACTATGGC. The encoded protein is CASSYPDRDHYG. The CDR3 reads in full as CASSYPDRDHYGYTF.

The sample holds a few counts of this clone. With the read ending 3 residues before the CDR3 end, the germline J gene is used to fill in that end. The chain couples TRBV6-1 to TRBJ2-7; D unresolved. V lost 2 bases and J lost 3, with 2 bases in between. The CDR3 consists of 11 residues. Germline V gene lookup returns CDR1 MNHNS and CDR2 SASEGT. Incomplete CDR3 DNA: TGTGCCAGCAGTGAATACTACGAG. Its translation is CASSEYYE. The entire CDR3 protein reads CASSEYYEQYF.

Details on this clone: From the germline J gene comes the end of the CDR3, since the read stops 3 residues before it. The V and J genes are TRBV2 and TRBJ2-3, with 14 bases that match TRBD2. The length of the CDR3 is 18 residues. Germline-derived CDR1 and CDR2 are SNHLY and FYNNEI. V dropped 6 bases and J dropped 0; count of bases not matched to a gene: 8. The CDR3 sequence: CASRAGTSGGSSTDTQYF. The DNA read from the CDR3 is TGTGCCAGCAGGGCCGGGACTAGCGGGGGAAGTAGCACAGATACG.

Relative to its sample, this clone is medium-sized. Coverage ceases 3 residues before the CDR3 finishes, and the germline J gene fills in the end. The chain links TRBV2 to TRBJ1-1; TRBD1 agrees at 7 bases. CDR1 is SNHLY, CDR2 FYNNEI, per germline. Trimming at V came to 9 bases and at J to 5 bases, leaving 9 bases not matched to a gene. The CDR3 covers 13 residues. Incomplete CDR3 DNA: TGTGCCAGTATAACAGGGGATTGGACTGAA. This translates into CASITGDWTE. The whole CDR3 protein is CASITGDWTEAFF.

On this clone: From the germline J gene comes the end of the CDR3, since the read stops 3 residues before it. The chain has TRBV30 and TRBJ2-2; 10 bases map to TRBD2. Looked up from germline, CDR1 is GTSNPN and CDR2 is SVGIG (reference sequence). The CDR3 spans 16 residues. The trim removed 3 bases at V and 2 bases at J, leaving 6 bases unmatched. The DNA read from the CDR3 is TGTGCCTGGAGAATCGTAGCGGGAGGTAACACCGGGGAG. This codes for CAWRIVAGGNTGE. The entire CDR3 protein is CAWRIVAGGNTGELFF.

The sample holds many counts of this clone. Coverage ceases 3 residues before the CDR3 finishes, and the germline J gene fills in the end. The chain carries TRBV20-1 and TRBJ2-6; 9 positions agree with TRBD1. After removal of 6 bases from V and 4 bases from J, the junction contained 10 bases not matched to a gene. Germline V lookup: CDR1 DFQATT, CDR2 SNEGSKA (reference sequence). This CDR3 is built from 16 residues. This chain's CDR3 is CSATGQGQAGANVLTF. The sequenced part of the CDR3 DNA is TGCAGTGCAACGGGACAGGGACAAGCCGGGGCCAACGTC.

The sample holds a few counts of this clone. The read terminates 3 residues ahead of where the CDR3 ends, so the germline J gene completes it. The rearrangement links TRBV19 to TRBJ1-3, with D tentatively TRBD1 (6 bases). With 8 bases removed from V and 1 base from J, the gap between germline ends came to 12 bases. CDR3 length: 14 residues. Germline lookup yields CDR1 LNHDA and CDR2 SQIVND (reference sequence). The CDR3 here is CASQPGQSGNTIYF. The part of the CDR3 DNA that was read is TGTGCCAGTCAGCCCGGACAGTCTGGAAACACC.

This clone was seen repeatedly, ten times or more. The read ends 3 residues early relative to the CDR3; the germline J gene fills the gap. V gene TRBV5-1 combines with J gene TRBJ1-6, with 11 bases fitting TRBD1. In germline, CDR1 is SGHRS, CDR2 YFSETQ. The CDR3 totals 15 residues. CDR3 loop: CASTSRTGGEDPLHF. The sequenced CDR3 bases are TGCGCCAGCACCTCGAGGACAGGGGGCGAGGATCCC.

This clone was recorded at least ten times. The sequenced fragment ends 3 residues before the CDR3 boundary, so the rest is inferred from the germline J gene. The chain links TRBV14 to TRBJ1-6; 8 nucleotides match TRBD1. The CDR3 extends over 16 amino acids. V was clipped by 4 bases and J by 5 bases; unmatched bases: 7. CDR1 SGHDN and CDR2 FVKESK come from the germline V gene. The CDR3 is CASSLRGLSDNSPLHF. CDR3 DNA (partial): TGTGCCAGCAGCCTCAGGGGGCTGTCGGATAATTCACCC.

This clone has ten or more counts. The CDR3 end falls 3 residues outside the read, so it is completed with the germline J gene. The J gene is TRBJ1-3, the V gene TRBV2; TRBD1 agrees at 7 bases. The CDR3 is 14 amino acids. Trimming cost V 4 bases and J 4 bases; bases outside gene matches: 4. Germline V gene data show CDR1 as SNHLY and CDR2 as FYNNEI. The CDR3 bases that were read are TGTGCCAGCAGTGTGCAGGGGGAAGGAAACACC. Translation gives CASSVQGEGNT. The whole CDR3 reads CASSVQGEGNTIYF. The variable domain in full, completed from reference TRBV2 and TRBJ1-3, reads EPEVTQTPSHQVTQMGQEVILRCVPISNHLYFYWYRQILGQKVEFLVSFYNNEISEKSEIFDDQFSVERPDGSNFTLKIRSTKLEDSAMYFCASSVQGEGNTIYFGEGSWLTVV.